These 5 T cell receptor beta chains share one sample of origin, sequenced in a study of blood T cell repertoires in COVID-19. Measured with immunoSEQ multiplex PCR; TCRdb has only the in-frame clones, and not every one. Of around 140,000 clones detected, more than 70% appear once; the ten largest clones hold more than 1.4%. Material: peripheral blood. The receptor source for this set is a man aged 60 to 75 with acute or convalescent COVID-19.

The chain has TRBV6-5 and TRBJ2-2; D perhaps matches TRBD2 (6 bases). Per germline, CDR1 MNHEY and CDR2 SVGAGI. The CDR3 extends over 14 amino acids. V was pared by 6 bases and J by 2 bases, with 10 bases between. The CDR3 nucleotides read TGTGCCAGCAGGGGGGAGGTAAACACCGGGGAGCTGTTTTTT. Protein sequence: CASRGEVNTGELFF.

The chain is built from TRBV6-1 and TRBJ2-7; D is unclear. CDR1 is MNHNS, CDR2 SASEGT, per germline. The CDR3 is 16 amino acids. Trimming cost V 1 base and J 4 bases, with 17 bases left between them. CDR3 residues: CASSEGKTVRTYEQYF. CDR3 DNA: TGTGCCAGCAGTGAAGGCAAAACAGTCAGAACGTACGAGCAGTACTTC.

This CDR3 reads CASSLSHPRGGYTF. The CDR3 DNA reads as TGTGCCAGCAGCTTAAGTCATCCCCGGGGTGGCTACACCTTC. The V and J genes are TRBV7-2 and TRBJ1-2, with D unclear. Germline V lookup: CDR1 SGHTA, CDR2 FQGNSA. This CDR3 contains 14 residues. V was pared by 2 bases and J by 7 bases, with 14 bases between.

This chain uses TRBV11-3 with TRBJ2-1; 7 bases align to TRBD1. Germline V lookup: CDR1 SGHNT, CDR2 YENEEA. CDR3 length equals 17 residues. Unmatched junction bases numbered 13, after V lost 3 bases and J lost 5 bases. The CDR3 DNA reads TGTGCCAGCAGCTTCAGTGTAGGCCCGGGACAGAACAATGAGCAGTTCTTC. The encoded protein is CASSFSVGPGQNNEQFF.

The DNA for the CDR3 is TGTGCCAGCAGTGAATGGACAGGAACATGGCAGTACTTC. Amino acids: CASSEWTGTWQYF. The chain couples TRBV2 to TRBJ2-4, with 7 bases matching TRBD1. The germline V gene encodes CDR1 SNHLY and CDR2 FYNNEI. V shed 2 bases and J 13 bases; nucleotides not matched to a gene: 8. This CDR3 spans 13 amino acids.